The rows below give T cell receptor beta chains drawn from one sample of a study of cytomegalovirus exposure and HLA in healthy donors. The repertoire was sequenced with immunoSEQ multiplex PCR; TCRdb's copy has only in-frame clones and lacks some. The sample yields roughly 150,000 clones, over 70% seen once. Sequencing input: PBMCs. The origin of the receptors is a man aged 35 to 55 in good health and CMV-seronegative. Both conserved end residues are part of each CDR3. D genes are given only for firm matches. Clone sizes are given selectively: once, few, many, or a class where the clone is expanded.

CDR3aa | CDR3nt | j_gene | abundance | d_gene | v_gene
CASSLAGRVDEQYF | TGTGCCAGCAGCTTAGCTGGCAGGGTTGACGAGCAGTACTTC | TRBJ2-7 | . | . | TRBV7-9
CASSSHTATNEKLFF | TGCGCCAGCAGCTCCCACACAGCAACTAATGAAAAACTGTTTTTT | TRBJ1-4 | . | . | TRBV4-3
CATSRDSGGNGYTF | TGTGCCACCAGCAGAGATTCAGGGGGCAATGGCTACACCTTC | TRBJ1-2 | few | TRBD1 | TRBV15
CASSYSIRADQPQHF | TGTGCCAGCAGTTACTCGATCAGGGCAGATCAGCCCCAGCATTTT | TRBJ1-5 | . | . | TRBV6-5
CASSLAERGLSETQYF | TGTGCCAGCAGCTTAGCAGAGCGGGGGCTTTCTGAGACCCAGTACTTC | TRBJ2-5 | . | TRBD2 | TRBV7-9
CSVEETGGNQPQHF | TGCAGCGTTGAAGAAACAGGGGGCAATCAGCCCCAGCATTTT | TRBJ1-5 | once | TRBD1 | TRBV29-1
CSVEGDRDNYGYTF | TGCAGCGTTGAGGGGGACAGGGATAACTATGGCTACACCTTC | TRBJ1-2 | . | TRBD1 | TRBV29-1
CASSRPGTGGVYEQYF | TGTGCCAGCAGTAGGCCCGGGACAGGGGGCGTTTACGAGCAGTACTTC | TRBJ2-7 | few | TRBD1 | TRBV28
CASSSTGAGRYGYTF | TGTGCCAGCAGCTCGACAGGGGCGGGTCGCTATGGCTACACCTTC | TRBJ1-2 | . | TRBD1 | TRBV13
CASSYVGTGGFEQYF | TGTGCCAGCAGTTACGTAGGGACAGGGGGCTTCGAGCAGTACTTC | TRBJ2-7 | few | TRBD1 | TRBV2
CASSLQRQGMETQYF | TGCGCCAGCAGCCTACAGCGACAGGGCATGGAGACCCAGTACTTC | TRBJ2-5 | . | TRBD1 | TRBV5-1
CASSQDSGGDVSGNTIYF | TGCGCCAGCAGCCAAGATAGCGGAGGGGACGTCTCTGGAAACACCATATATTTT | TRBJ1-3 | . | . | TRBV4-1
CASSLAPGGGETQYF | TGCGCCAGCAGCTTGGCCCCCGGGGGTGGAGAGACCCAGTACTTC | TRBJ2-5 | once | . | TRBV5-1
CASSPRQGGQETQYF | TGTGCCAGCAGCCCTAGGCAGGGGGGCCAAGAGACCCAGTACTTC | TRBJ2-5 | . | . | TRBV11-3
CASSFDKNQPQHF | TGTGCCAGCAGCTTCGACAAGAATCAGCCCCAGCATTTT | TRBJ1-5 | . | . | TRBV7-2
CASSPDSGGADGYTF | TGCGCCAGCAGCCCAGATTCGGGGGGCGCGGATGGCTACACCTTC | TRBJ1-2 | . | . | TRBV5-1
CASSLGGQGARRHEQYF | TGCGCCAGCAGCTTGGGGGGACAGGGGGCGCGTCGTCACGAGCAGTACTTC | TRBJ2-7 | few | TRBD1 | TRBV5-1
CASSRWGKTETQYF | TGTGCCAGCAGCCGATGGGGCAAAACGGAGACCCAGTACTTC | TRBJ2-5 | . | . | TRBV7-6
CASSGSPSGGHYNEQFF | TGTGCCAGCAGCGGGAGTCCTAGCGGGGGCCACTACAATGAGCAGTTCTTC | TRBJ2-1 | . | TRBD2 | TRBV9
CASSQYGQGNQPQHF | TGCGCCAGCAGCCAATACGGACAGGGGAATCAGCCCCAGCATTTT | TRBJ1-5 | . | TRBD1 | TRBV4-1
CASSATGEASDEQYF | TGTGCCAGCAGCGCGACAGGGGAGGCGAGTGACGAGCAGTACTTC | TRBJ2-7 | . | TRBD1 | TRBV5-6
CAWSVTRSRETQYF | TGTGCCTGGAGTGTGACTAGATCTCGGGAGACCCAGTACTTC | TRBJ2-5 | . | . | TRBV30
CSVEVSRGAQETQYF | TGCAGCGTTGAAGTCAGTCGGGGGGCCCAAGAGACCCAGTACTTC | TRBJ2-5 | . | . | TRBV29-1
CASNSPVQETQYF | TGCGCCAGCAATAGCCCGGTTCAAGAGACCCAGTACTTC | TRBJ2-5 | . | . | TRBV5-1
CASRTSGLSSYNEQFF | TGTGCCAGTAGGACTAGCGGGTTGAGCTCCTACAATGAGCAGTTCTTC | TRBJ2-1 | . | TRBD2 | TRBV19
CASSNRQGGTEAFF | TGTGCCAGCAGCAACAGACAGGGAGGCACTGAAGCTTTCTTT | TRBJ1-1 | few | . | TRBV21-1
CAISGGSGEKLFF | TGTGCCATCAGTGGGGGCAGTGGTGAAAAACTGTTTTTT | TRBJ1-4 | . | . | TRBV10-3
CASSMGQTNTEAFF | TGTGCCAGTAGTATGGGACAGACAAACACTGAAGCTTTCTTT | TRBJ1-1 | . | TRBD1 | TRBV19